This T cell receptor beta chain emerged from a study of blood T cell repertoires in COVID-19. The J segment lost 4 bases and the V segment lost 4 bases, leaving 5 bases of the junction unmatched. The CDR3 is 14 amino acids. The germline gives CDR1 SQVTM, CDR2 ANQGSEA. Methods used by the authors: Amplification of reference gene primers was used by the study to estimate nucleated cell counts. Only in-frame clones appear in the TCRdb table, and some are missing; sequencing was by immunoSEQ multiplex PCR. The V and J calls and the clone size are those of that table, but D and trimming were determined from the DNA. The table lists 350,000 to 400,000 clones, roughly nine tenths of them singletons. Cohorts were determined from participant-reported clinical history. This clone has only one observation.

The J gene is TRBJ2-3, the V gene TRBV29-1, with TRBD1 matching 10 bases. The sample taken for sequencing was PBMCs or T cells enriched from blood (not recorded which). This clonotype originated in a woman in her 40s who had been exposed to COVID-19. The CDR3 DNA sequence: TGCAGCGTTGCCGCGACAGGGGGCCCAGATACGCAGTATTTT. Translation gives CSVAATGGPDTQYF.